In this sample, the clone carrying this TCR beta chain turned up once. The target antigen is unknown. CD3+CD4+ and CD3+CD8+ cells were FACS-sorted from thawed unstimulated PBMCs. This sample is part of a study of T cell clones after liver transplantation. Produced via immunoSEQ multiplex PCR; TCRdb's table is partial and in-frame only. The sample carries tens of thousands of clones, more than 75% recorded once. General observations from the study: In 5 of 8 subjects, circulating graft-donor-reactive CD4 TCRbeta sequences fell significantly after transplant.

The clonotype originates from a human donor who received a liver transplant. Sequences were derived from CD4+ T cells from blood, sampled before liver transplant.

CDR3 sequence (DNA): TGTGCCAGCAGACTAGCGGGAGGGCGACAGACCCAGTACTTC. Residues: CASRLAGGRQTQYF. The chain is built from TRBV28 and TRBJ2-5; TRBD2 matches at 13 bases. Trimming removed 6 bases from V and 6 bases from J; junction bases left unmatched: 4. CDR1 MDHEN and CDR2 SYDVKM come from the germline V gene. The CDR3 totals 14 residues.